These T cell receptor beta chains were read from a single sample in a study of cytomegalovirus exposure and HLA in healthy donors. TCRdb's table, derived via immunoSEQ multiplex PCR, lists solely in-frame clones and lacks some. The sample carries some 99,000 clones, approximately 80% recorded once. Input material: PBMCs. Receptors originate from a woman in her twenties or thirties in good health and CMV-seronegative. CDR3s include the opening cysteine and the closing phenylalanine or tryptophan. The D gene is left open where the match is weak. Not all rows give a size; the values are once, few, many and, for expanded clones, a class.

d_call j_call clone_size v_call cdr3_aa cdr3_nt
. TRBJ2-3 . TRBV15 CATSRERGTDTQYF TGTGCCACCAGCAGAGAACGAGGAACGGATACGCAGTATTTT
. TRBJ2-1 . TRBV12-5 CASGGGAGNEQFF TGTGCTAGTGGAGGCGGGGCGGGCAATGAGCAGTTCTTC
TRBD2 TRBJ2-1 . TRBV4-2 CASSQGSGRALNEQFF TGTGCCAGCAGCCAAGGAAGCGGGAGGGCCTTGAATGAGCAGTTCTTC
TRBD1 TRBJ2-4 once TRBV5-1 CASSLALTGGLGIQYF TGCGCCAGCAGCTTGGCCCTAACAGGGGGCCTAGGGATTCAGTACTTC
. TRBJ2-3 . TRBV7-2 CASSLVAADTQYF TGTGCCAGCAGCCTAGTCGCGGCAGATACGCAGTATTTT
TRBD1 TRBJ2-5 . TRBV27 CASSLSFRGQETQYF TGTGCCAGCAGTTTATCCTTCAGGGGGCAAGAGACCCAGTACTTC
TRBD2 TRBJ2-1 . TRBV5-4 CASSLALAGGEQFF TGTGCCAGCAGCTTGGCTCTAGCGGGAGGGGAGCAGTTCTTC
. TRBJ2-1 . TRBV7-3 CASSLIQRSIGGEQFF TGTGCCAGCAGCTTAATCCAACGAAGCATCGGGGGTGAGCAGTTCTTC
. TRBJ2-5 . TRBV7-2 CASSSSGGQTQYF TGTGCCAGCAGCTCTAGTGGGGGCCAGACCCAGTACTTC
TRBD2 TRBJ2-7 few TRBV5-1 CASRLAENYEQYF TGCGCCAGCCGACTAGCGGAGAACTACGAGCAGTACTTC
TRBD2 TRBJ2-2 . TRBV5-1 CASSPAGDPGELFF TGCGCCAGCAGCCCAGCGGGAGATCCCGGGGAGCTGTTTTTT
TRBD1 TRBJ2-1 . TRBV6-4 CASKNTGVNEQFF TGTGCCAGCAAAAATACAGGGGTAAATGAGCAGTTCTTC
. TRBJ2-6 . TRBV18 CASSPPGGALPGANVLTF TGTGCCAGCTCACCTCCGGGGGGCGCATTACCTGGGGCCAACGTCCTGACTTTC
. TRBJ1-5 . TRBV2 CASSELGRDRQPQHF TGTGCCAGCAGTGAACTCGGGCGGGATCGGCAGCCCCAGCATTTT
. TRBJ1-5 . TRBV28 CASSLWWGVWRQPQHF TGTGCCAGCAGTTTATGGTGGGGAGTCTGGCGTCAGCCCCAGCATTTT
TRBD1 TRBJ1-1 . TRBV5-1 CASSAVLTGAVAEAFF TGCGCCAGCAGCGCTGTCCTGACAGGGGCAGTCGCTGAAGCTTTCTTT
TRBD2 TRBJ2-5 . TRBV7-2 CASSPYPTSGAQETQYF TGTGCCAGCAGCCCTTACCCGACTAGCGGGGCACAAGAGACCCAGTACTTC
. TRBJ1-3 . TRBV5-1 CASSRDSMSSGNTIYF TGCGCCAGCAGCCGAGACAGTATGAGCTCTGGAAACACCATATATTTT
. TRBJ2-7 . TRBV14 CASSHTAYEQYF TGTGCCAGCAGCCACACGGCCTACGAGCAGTACTTC
. TRBJ1-1 . TRBV5-6 CASSPQTPNTEAFF TGTGCCAGCAGCCCTCAGACACCGAACACTGAAGCTTTCTTT
TRBD2 TRBJ2-2 . TRBV5-4 CASRSGTSGTGELFF TGTGCCAGCAGATCTGGGACTAGCGGCACCGGGGAGCTGTTTTTT
TRBD1 TRBJ1-5 . TRBV19 CASKYQGGTNQPQHF TGTGCCAGCAAATACCAGGGGGGAACCAATCAGCCCCAGCATTTT
. TRBJ2-1 . TRBV7-2 CASSLEERLAYNEQFF TGTGCCAGCAGCTTAGAGGAGCGGCTTGCCTACAATGAGCAGTTCTTC
. TRBJ2-5 once TRBV11-3 CASSLDRGQTQYF TGTGCCAGCAGCTTAGACAGGGGACAGACCCAGTACTTC
. TRBJ2-7 . TRBV7-8 CASSQGPVNGQYF TGTGCCAGCAGCCAGGGGCCAGTTAACGGGCAGTACTTC
TRBD2 TRBJ2-3 few TRBV18 CASSPGLARDTQYF TGTGCCAGCTCGCCGGGACTAGCAAGGGATACGCAGTATTTT
TRBD2 TRBJ2-7 . TRBV7-2 CASSLVAGEDEQYF TGTGCCAGCAGCTTAGTGGCGGGGGAGGACGAGCAGTACTTC
. TRBJ2-5 . TRBV7-3 CASSPSRTAVGETQYF TGTGCCAGCAGCCCTTCTCGGACAGCCGTGGGGGAGACCCAGTACTTC
. TRBJ2-3 once TRBV6-5 CASRGRLTSTDTQYF TGTGCCAGCAGGGGTCGACTGACTAGCACAGATACGCAGTATTTT
. TRBJ1-1 . TRBV30 CAWSTHRVGNTEAFF TGTGCCTGGAGTACTCACAGGGTCGGGAACACTGAAGCTTTCTTT
. TRBJ1-1 . TRBV7-9 CASSLASQNTEAFF TGTGCCAGCAGCTTAGCTTCCCAGAACACTGAAGCTTTCTTT
. TRBJ2-1 . TRBV12-2 CASRLAGGLAGAYNEQFF TGTGCAAGTCGCTTAGCCGGGGGGCTAGCGGGAGCATACAATGAGCAGTTCTTC
TRBD2 TRBJ2-1 . TRBV9 CASSVASGRPNEQFF TGTGCCAGCAGCGTAGCTAGCGGGAGGCCTAATGAGCAGTTCTTC
TRBD1 TRBJ1-5 . TRBV28 CASSSRTGRQPQHF TGTGCCAGCAGTTCCCGGACAGGCCGTCAGCCCCAGCATTTT
. TRBJ2-7 . TRBV28 CASSLLGGMNEQYF TGTGCCAGCAGTTTATTAGGGGGAATGAACGAGCAGTACTTC
. TRBJ1-1 few TRBV28 CASSWDILLSINTEAFF TGTGCCAGCAGTTGGGACATACTACTTTCGATTAACACTGAAGCTTTCTTT
. TRBJ1-1 . TRBV5-1 CASSAISGGEAFF TGCGCCAGCAGCGCCATCTCCGGTGGTGAAGCTTTCTTT
TRBD2 TRBJ2-3 once TRBV15 CATLAAGVSDTQYF TGTGCCACCCTAGCCGCGGGGGTGTCAGATACGCAGTATTTT
TRBD1 TRBJ1-5 . TRBV28 CASSLLETGLRNQPQHF TGTGCCAGCAGTTTACTGGAGACAGGGCTGAGAAATCAGCCCCAGCATTTT
. TRBJ2-7 once TRBV19 CASSMLTGSGEQYF TGTGCCAGTAGTATGCTAACGGGATCCGGCGAGCAGTACTTC
TRBD1 TRBJ2-3 . TRBV2 CASRDQYSGGLSDTQYF TGTGCCAGCAGAGACCAATACTCAGGGGGCTTATCAGATACGCAGTATTTT
. TRBJ2-1 . TRBV4-2 CASSQVYSGLYNEQFF TGTGCCAGCAGCCAAGTTTACTCGGGACTTTACAATGAGCAGTTCTTC
. TRBJ1-2 few TRBV4-1 CASSQVRGGGYTF TGCGCCAGCAGCCAAGTTAGGGGGGGCGGCTACACCTTC
TRBD2 TRBJ2-1 . TRBV5-4 CASSLAGGRHNEQFF TGTGCCAGCAGCCTAGCGGGAGGACGACACAATGAGCAGTTCTTC
. TRBJ2-2 . TRBV27 CASRGTVGGTGELFF TGTGCCAGCAGAGGGACAGTGGGAGGCACCGGGGAGCTGTTTTTT
TRBD2 TRBJ2-3 once TRBV7-3 CASREGLAHTDTQYF TGTGCCAGCAGGGAGGGACTAGCCCACACAGATACGCAGTATTTT